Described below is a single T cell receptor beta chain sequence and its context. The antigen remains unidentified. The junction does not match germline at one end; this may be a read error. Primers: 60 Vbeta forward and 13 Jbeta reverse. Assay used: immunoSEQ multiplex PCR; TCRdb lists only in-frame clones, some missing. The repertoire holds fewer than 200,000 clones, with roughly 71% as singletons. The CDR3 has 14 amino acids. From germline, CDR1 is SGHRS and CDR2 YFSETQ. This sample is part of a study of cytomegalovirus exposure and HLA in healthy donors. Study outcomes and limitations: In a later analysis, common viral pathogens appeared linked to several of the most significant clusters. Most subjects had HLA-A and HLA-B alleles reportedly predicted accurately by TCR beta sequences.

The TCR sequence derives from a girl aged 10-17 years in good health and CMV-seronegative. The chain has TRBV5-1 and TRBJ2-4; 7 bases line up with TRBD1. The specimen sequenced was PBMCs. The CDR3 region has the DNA TGCGCCAGCAGCTCAGGGACAGCCGAAAACATTCAGTACTTC. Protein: CASSSGTAENIQYF.